This TCR beta chain stems from a study of TIL therapy for anti-PD-1-resistant metastatic lung cancer. Study-wide background: Patients then received nivolumab; progressors got lymphodepletion, TIL and IL-2. Most patients had lung adenocarcinoma; a handful of tumors were EGFR-mutant, two ALK-rearranged; half smoked currently or formerly. The study, taken as a whole, reports: The baseline peripheral repertoire was partially replaced by infused TIL clonotypes that later decayed.

V shed 2 bases and J shed 6 bases, with 14 bases lying between them. The CDR3 is made up of 14 amino acids. The germline V gene encodes CDR1 MNHNS and CDR2 SASEGT. As to this clone: The antigen is unknown.

Time point: pre-treatment sample, taken before nivolumab and TIL therapy. Adults with stage 4 NSCLC were enrolled in a phase I trial. The immunoSEQ assay was v3. Only in-frame clones appear in the TCRdb table, and some are missing; sequencing was by immunoSEQ multiplex PCR. The sample lists 50,000 to 65,000 clones; about two thirds were seen once. This chain joins TRBV6-1 and TRBJ2-7; the D gene is possibly TRBD1 (6 bases). The source material was blood, sampled at baseline. The sequence derives from a person between 25 and 79 years old with non-small cell lung cancer. The CDR3 DNA reads as TGTGCCAGCAGTGAACAGAGACAGGCCCGCGAGCAGTACTTC. Its translation is CASSEQRQAREQYF.